These 21 T cell receptor beta chains share one sample of origin, sequenced in a study of T cell repertoires in cytomegalovirus infection. Which antigens these TCRs recognize remains unknown. One entry per CDR3 protein, called by TCRdb with MiXCR from the reads. The repertoire includes 640,000 or so distinct CDR3 sequences, 30% to 35% of them detected once, and about 18% sits in the top ten. Here the sequenced sample was cultured PBMCs, taken from culture after CMV antigen stimulation. The source of these receptors is a human donor in good health (CMV status not recorded). Some clones in this sample may be carry-over from other donors' samples.

The rearrangement uses TRBV5-4 and TRBJ2-7, with D uncertain. Germline CDR1 is SGHNT and CDR2 is YYREEE (reference sequence). This CDR3 comprises 15 residues. Deletions cut 3 bases from V and 6 bases from J, with 19 bases between. CDR3 DNA: TGTGCCAGCAGCTCCAGTACCGTCAGAGCCCCCGAGCAGTACTTC. Its protein is CASSSSTVRAPEQYF. The full variable domain, with the rest looked up from reference TRBV5-4 and TRBJ2-7, is ETGVTQSPTHLIKTRGQQVTLRCSSQSGHNTVSWYQQALGQGPQFIFQYYREEENGRGNFPPRFSGLQFPNYSSELNVNALELDDSALYLCASSSSTVRAPEQYFGPGTRLTVT.

In this sample, this clonotype turned up a few times. The rearrangement uses TRBV2 and TRBJ2-3, with a possible D match to TRBD2 (6 bases). V was cut by 6 bases and J by 3 bases, with 13 bases left in between. This CDR3 has 14 amino acids. Germline V lookup: CDR1 SNHLY, CDR2 FYNNEI. In nucleotides, the CDR3 is TGTGCCAGCAGCCCCGACCTAGCGACAGATACGCAGTATTTT. Translated, it gives CASSPDLATDTQYF.

The sample holds a few counts of this clonotype. This chain connects TRBV20-1 to TRBJ2-5; unclear D gene. V was trimmed by 2 bases and J by 2 bases, leaving 6 bases between them. The germline V gene has CDR1 DFQATT and CDR2 SNEGSKA (reference sequence). The CDR3 contains 12 residues. This CDR3 is CSARQTQETQYF. The CDR3 nucleotides read TGCAGTGCTAGACAGACGCAAGAGACCCAGTACTTC.

V and J are TRBV11-2 and TRBJ2-3; 12 nucleotides match TRBD2. This CDR3 comprises 15 residues. Germline V gives CDR1 SGHAT, CDR2 FQNNGV. Trimming at V came to 4 bases and at J to 4 bases, leaving 3 bases not matched to a gene. CDR3 DNA: TGTGCCAGCAGCTCCCGACTAGCGGGGGCAGATACGCAGTATTTT. Translation: CASSSRLAGADTQYF.

A few counts support this clonotype. The chain has TRBV11-3 and TRBJ2-7; 11 nucleotides line up with TRBD2. Germline V CDR1 and CDR2: SGHNT, YENEEA. The junction had 12 bases not matched to a gene; V was cut back by 4 bases and J by 4 bases. The CDR3 runs 17 residues. Here the CDR3 reads CASSYGTSGFWFYEQYF. The CDR3 DNA follows: TGTGCCAGCAGCTACGGGACTAGCGGATTCTGGTTTTACGAGCAGTACTTC.

This sequence joins TRBV9 and TRBJ2-1; tentatively, D is TRBD1 or TRBD2 (5 bases each). Germline CDR1 is SGDLS and CDR2 is YYNGEE. The CDR3 runs to 15 residues. V dropped 0 bases and J dropped 3 bases, with 10 bases sitting between them. CDR3 bases: TGTGCCAGCAGCGTAGTGGGGGAGAGCTACAATGAGCAGTTCTTC. Its translation is CASSVVGESYNEQFF.

This clonotype has more than one count but fewer than ten. This chain uses TRBV12-3 or TRBV12-4 with TRBJ1-4, with D perhaps TRBD1 (6 bases). This CDR3 has 13 amino acids. V lost 10 bases to trimming and J lost 5 bases, with 14 bases between them. As DNA, the CDR3 is TGTGCCACAAGGACAGCCCTGAATGAAAAACTGTTTTTT. Amino acid sequence: CATRTALNEKLFF.

V usage is TRBV20-1 and J usage is TRBJ2-1, with 9 nucleotides matching TRBD2. V dropped 8 bases and J dropped 4; count of bases not matched to a gene: 6. The germline CDR1 and CDR2 sequences are DFQATT and SNEGSKA (reference sequence). This CDR3 contains 13 residues. CDR3 in amino acids: CSIRTSAYNEQFF. The DNA for the CDR3 is TGCAGTATCAGGACTAGCGCATACAATGAGCAGTTCTTC.

The V gene is TRBV6-2 or TRBV6-3, the J gene TRBJ1-1, with unresolved D. This CDR3 is 14 amino acids long. Per the germline V gene, CDR1 is MNHEY and CDR2 is SVGEGT. V was cut by 4 bases and J by 8 bases, with 17 bases left in between. Here the CDR3 DNA reads TGTGCCAGCAGTTTCACCCGTAAGGTCGTGGAAGCTTTCTTT. The encoded protein is CASSFTRKVVEAFF.

The V and J genes are TRBV28 and TRBJ1-1; TRBD1 is a possible D gene (5 bases). The CDR3 consists of 14 residues. CDR1 MDHEN and CDR2 SYDVKM come from the germline V gene. V lost 2 bases and J lost 5, with 12 bases in between. CDR3 residues: CASSLRGGTTEAFF. The CDR3 region has the DNA TGTGCCAGCAGTTTACGCGGGGGGACGACTGAAGCTTTCTTT.

The rearrangement joins TRBV7-6 to TRBJ2-1; TRBD2 matches 11 bases. The CDR3 has 18 residues. Germline V gene lookup returns CDR1 SGHVS and CDR2 FNYEAQ. With V trimmed by 0 bases and J by 9 bases, 13 bases remained unmatched. The CDR3 loop is CASSLAVTSGAPQGEQFF. The CDR3 nucleotides read TGTGCCAGCAGCTTAGCTGTGACTAGCGGGGCCCCTCAGGGTGAGCAGTTCTTC.

V is TRBV7-2 and J is TRBJ2-2, with D perhaps assigned TRBD1 or TRBD2 (5 bases each). Trimming left V 1 base short and J 3 bases short, with 12 bases between. Looked up from germline, CDR1 is SGHTA and CDR2 is FQGNSA. This CDR3 is built from 16 residues. For the CDR3, the DNA is TGTGCCAGCAGCTTAGTCGAGGGGCCGGACACCGGGGAGCTGTTTTTT. This sequence encodes CASSLVEGPDTGELFF.

This clonotype was picked up many times. The rearrangement uses TRBV6-5 and TRBJ2-2; TRBD2 is a possible D gene (6 bases). Germline V gene lookup returns CDR1 MNHEY and CDR2 SVGAGI. Between the trimmed V and J ends, which lost 1 base and 7 bases, there was a span of 16 bases. CDR3 size: 16 residues. The CDR3 coding sequence is TGTGCCAGCAGTTACTTCCGGGACTGGGGGGTCGGGGAGCTGTTTTTT. Its translation is CASSYFRDWGVGELFF.

This chain joins TRBV11-2 and TRBJ2-1; D remains unclear. V lost 1 base and J 6 bases, leaving 16 bases between the germline ends. The CDR3 has 16 residues. Germline V gene lookup returns CDR1 SGHAT and CDR2 FQNNGV. This chain's CDR3 is CASSLVTGSSTNEQFF. CDR3 bases: TGTGCCAGCAGCTTAGTTACCGGTTCGAGTACCAATGAGCAGTTCTTC.

This clonotype has a single count. The gene calls are TRBV7-2 and TRBJ2-2; no clear D. With 5 bases removed from V and 5 bases from J, the gap between germline ends came to 6 bases. Germline lookup yields CDR1 SGHTA and CDR2 FQGNSA. The CDR3 extends over 12 amino acids. The CDR3, as DNA: TGTGCCAGCAGCCAACTTACCGGGGAGCTGTTTTTT. Translation gives CASSQLTGELFF.

This clonotype was seen a few times. The chain is built from TRBV6-5 and TRBJ1-2; maybe TRBD1 (6 bases). Trimming removed 0 bases at V and 0 bases at J, with 23 bases between. Germline loops: CDR1 MNHEY, CDR2 SVGAGI. This CDR3 comprises 20 residues. Here the CDR3 DNA reads TGTGCCAGCAGTTACTCGGTACAGGGTCGCGGCGGCAAAGCTAACTATGGCTACACCTTC. Translation: CASSYSVQGRGGKANYGYTF.

The sample holds a few counts of this clonotype. The CDR3 reads CASSLREAEDYGYTF. DNA for the CDR3: TGTGCCAGCAGCCTCAGGGAAGCAGAGGACTATGGCTACACCTTC. This chain joins TRBV7-2 and TRBJ1-2; TRBD1 might be the D (5 bases). Per the germline V gene, CDR1 is SGHTA and CDR2 is FQGNSA. V was cut by 5 bases and J by 3 bases, with 16 bases left in between. The CDR3 has 15 amino acids.

This clonotype was counted ten times or more. The chain uses TRBV7-2 and TRBJ2-5; 12 nucleotides agree with TRBD2. V was pared by 4 bases and J by 6 bases, with 9 bases of the junction left unmatched. The CDR3 consists of 16 residues. Germline lookup yields CDR1 SGHTA and CDR2 FQGNSA. CDR3 loop: CASSWPSGGAGKTQYF. DNA for the CDR3: TGTGCCAGCAGCTGGCCTAGCGGGGGGGCGGGGAAGACCCAGTACTTC. Combining the CDR3 with reference TRBV7-2 and TRBJ2-5 gives the whole variable domain GAGVSQSPSNKVTEKGKDVELRCDPISGHTALYWYRQSLGQGLEFLIYFQGNSAPDKSGLPSDRFSAERTGGSVSTLTIQRTQQEDSAVYLCASSWPSGGAGKTQYFGPGTRLLVL.

This rearrangement joins TRBV27 to TRBJ2-2; D is unresolved. Trimming took 1 base from V and 4 from J, leaving 16 bases between them. This CDR3 has 17 residues. The germline V gene encodes CDR1 MNHEY and CDR2 SMNVEV (reference sequence). CDR3 amino acids: CASSLYYLRSGTGELFF. CDR3 coding DNA: TGTGCCAGCAGTTTATACTACCTCAGAAGTGGCACCGGGGAGCTGTTTTTT.

This chain joins TRBV5-6 and TRBJ2-1; 9 bases fit TRBD2. Germline V CDR1 and CDR2: SGHDT, YYEEEE. V lost 4 bases, J lost 4 bases, and 6 bases stayed unmatched. The CDR3 runs 15 residues. In DNA, the CDR3 is TGTGCCAGCAGCACAGGCGGGGGGGATTACAATGAGCAGTTCTTC. Its protein is CASSTGGGDYNEQFF. The full variable domain, in which reference TRBV5-6 and TRBJ2-1 provide the parts outside the CDR3, is DAGVTQSPTHLIKTRGQQVTLRCSPKSGHDTVSWYQQALGQGPQFIFQYYEEEERQRGNFPDRFSGHQFPNYSSELNVNALLLGDSALYLCASSTGGGDYNEQFFGPGTRLTVL.

This chain joins TRBV4-2 and TRBJ1-1; weak D call: TRBD1 (6 bases). The CDR3 length is 13 residues. The V gene's germline CDR1 is LGHNA and CDR2 YNFKEQ. V lost 8 bases and J 6 bases, leaving 16 bases between the germline ends. The chain's CDR3 is CASDTTGSAEAFF. The CDR3 region has the DNA TGTGCCAGCGACACAACAGGGTCCGCTGAAGCTTTCTTT.